A single sample gave rise to the 10 T cell receptor beta chains below, sequenced in a study of blood T cells in healthy people across ages. Then a second PCR, running about 6 to 11 cycles, was carried out with a sample-barcoded 5' primer and a J-beta primer mix. TCRdb reanalysed the 5' RACE reads using MiXCR and keeps one entry per CDR3 protein. In the table there are about 1,400,000 distinct CDR3 sequences, roughly 59% of which are singletons. The source material was blood. The receptors here all came from a man aged 18 to 35 in good health.

The V gene is TRBV20-1, the J gene TRBJ1-1, with 7 nucleotides matching TRBD1. Germline V CDR1 and CDR2: DFQATT, SNEGSKA (reference sequence). V gave up 6 bases and J gave up 1 base; unmatched junction bases: 11. CDR3 length: 15 residues. CDR3 sequence (DNA): TGCAGTGCGCCGAACAGGGGCACAGGGAACACTGAAGCTTTCTTT. Its translation: CSAPNRGTGNTEAFF.

The rearrangement joins TRBV7-9 to TRBJ2-7; a possible D gene is TRBD2 (6 bases). The CDR3 loop spans 14 amino acids. CDR1 and CDR2 (germline): SEHNR, FQNEAQ (reference sequence). Trimming stripped 1 base from V and 2 bases from J, with 9 bases between. CDR3 amino acids: CASSLVRLAYEQYF. In nucleotides, the CDR3 is TGTGCCAGCAGCTTAGTAAGACTAGCCTACGAGCAGTACTTC.

In its sample, this clonotype was seen once. The chain uses TRBV5-1 and TRBJ2-3, with 9 bases aligning to TRBD2. This CDR3 has 15 residues. From germline, CDR1 is SGHRS and CDR2 YFSETQ. The V gene end was trimmed by 0 bases and the J gene end by 6 bases; junction bases not matched to a gene: 5. CDR3 sequence (DNA): TGCGCCAGCAGCTTGGCCGTGCGGGAGGGGGATACGCAGTATTTT. This encodes CASSLAVREGDTQYF.

This chain joins TRBV12-3 or TRBV12-4 and TRBJ2-1, with TRBD2 matching over 8 bases. The assigned J gene may be wrong: the sequence end matches TRBJ2-7 better. There are 15 residues in the CDR3. CDR3: CTTQQRESSYNEQYF. The CDR3 DNA is TGTACCACACAACAGCGGGAGAGCTCCTACAATGAGCAGTACTTC.

The J gene is TRBJ2-3, the V gene TRBV6-2 or TRBV6-3, with 7 bases fitting TRBD2. Germline-derived CDR1 and CDR2 are MNHEY and SVGEGT. Losses at the gene ends were 4 bases for V and 0 bases for J; bases not matched to a gene: 4. CDR3 length equals 15 residues. The CDR3 nucleotides read TGTGCCAGCAGTTGGGGGGGTGCTAGCACAGATACGCAGTATTTT. Its protein product is CASSWGGASTDTQYF.

The CDR3 sequence is CASSLQEPTTSGVYYEQYF. The CDR3 DNA sequence: TGTGCCAGCAGCTTACAGGAACCTACCACTAGCGGGGTATACTACGAGCAGTACTTC. This chain joins TRBV7-8 and TRBJ2-4; 10 bases match TRBD2. The DNA matches TRBJ2-7 better at its end, which makes the J call doubtful. The CDR3 has 19 residues. Germline V CDR1 and CDR2: SGHVS, FQNEAQ.

The rearrangement joins TRBV7-9 to TRBJ1-5; D is undetermined. Trimming took 3 bases from V and 6 from J, leaving 12 bases between them. The germline CDR1 and CDR2 sequences are SEHNR and FQNEAQ (reference sequence). The CDR3 runs 14 residues. The CDR3 region is CASSFPGLTQPQHF. CDR3 DNA sequence: TGTGCCAGCAGCTTTCCTGGATTGACTCAGCCCCAGCATTTT.

This clonotype came up once. This rearrangement joins TRBV2 to TRBJ2-1, with 10 bases fitting TRBD2. The junction had 13 bases not matched to a gene; V was cut back by 3 bases and J by 5 bases. The CDR3 loop spans 18 amino acids. CDR1 is SNHLY and CDR2 is FYNNEI in the germline V gene. The CDR3: CASSDLRLAGVVDNEQFF. DNA of the CDR3: TGTGCCAGCAGTGATCTTAGGCTAGCGGGAGTAGTGGACAATGAGCAGTTCTTC.

V and J are TRBV12-3 or TRBV12-4 and TRBJ2-7, with 7 bases identical to TRBD2. Trimming at V came to 6 bases and at J to 1 base, leaving 12 bases not matched to a gene. The CDR3 has 16 amino acids. DNA for the CDR3: TGTGCCAGCAGGTGGGGGGGAGGGCCTGGATCCTACGAGCAGTACTTC. It encodes CASRWGGGPGSYEQYF.

CDR3 loop: CASTFSGPEAFF. CDR3 nucleotides: TGTGCCAGCACTTTTAGCGGACCTGAAGCTTTCTTT. J is TRBJ1-1 and V is TRBV12-3 or TRBV12-4; D is undetermined. There are 12 residues in the CDR3. With 7 bases removed from V and 6 bases from J, the gap between germline ends came to 12 bases.